One sample yielded the 32 T cell receptor beta chains listed below, sequenced in a study of T cells after posttransplantation cyclophosphamide. The method was immunoSEQ multiplex PCR; TCRdb's version includes in-frame clones alone and lacks a portion of them. The sample gives approximately 30,000 clones, none seen only once, and the top ten clones hold approximately 6.4%. Sequenced input: PBMCs. The receptors originated from a woman aged 45-65 years in good health and a related stem cell transplant donor.

This clone turned up a few times. The rearrangement uses TRBV28 and TRBJ1-5; D not resolved. Trimming removed 2 bases from V and 6 bases from J, with 5 bases in between. The CDR3 length is 12 residues. CDR1 and CDR2 (germline): MDHEN, SYDVKM. The CDR3 is CASSLRGQPQHF. The CDR3 bases are TGTGCCAGCAGTTTACGCGGTCAGCCCCAGCATTTT.

The chain employs TRBV29-1 and TRBJ2-1, with D perhaps matching TRBD2 (5 bases). The CDR3 is 13 amino acids. Germline V gene sequence: CDR1 SQVTM, CDR2 ANQGSEA. V gave up 3 bases and J gave up 7 bases, with 13 bases separating them. In DNA, the CDR3 is TGCAGCGTTGATCCGGGGTTGGGGAATGAGCAGTTCTTC. This sequence encodes CSVDPGLGNEQFF.

This clone was detected only a few times. The chain is built from TRBV25-1 and TRBJ2-1, with D possibly being TRBD2 (5 bases). Germline CDR1 reads MGHDK; CDR2 reads SYGVNS. The CDR3 is 16 residues long. V lost 5 bases to trimming and J lost 1 base, with 15 bases between them. The CDR3 region is CASSTLLVASYNEQFF. The CDR3, as DNA: TGTGCCAGCAGTACTCTACTAGTAGCTTCCTACAATGAGCAGTTCTTC.

This clone was detected many times. The chain combines TRBV7-8 with TRBJ1-1; 8 bases map to TRBD1. J gave up 5 bases and V 4 bases, and 9 bases lay outside the gene matches. This CDR3 is 15 amino acids long. Germline V gives CDR1 SGHVS, CDR2 FQNEAQ. CDR3 nucleotide sequence: TGTGCCAGCAGCTCTCGGACAGGGCAGGTAACTGAAGCTTTCTTT. Its protein is CASSSRTGQVTEAFF.

This clone was detected ten times or more. The chain is built from TRBV6-2 or TRBV6-3 and TRBJ2-1, with TRBD2 identical over 10 bases. Losses at the gene ends were 2 bases for V and 4 bases for J; bases not matched to a gene: 2. The germline V gene encodes CDR1 MNHEY and CDR2 SVGEGT. The CDR3 loop spans 15 amino acids. CDR3 DNA sequence: TGTGCCAGCAGTTACGGGACTAGCGCGTACAATGAGCAGTTCTTC. It yields the protein CASSYGTSAYNEQFF.

This clone was observed many times. The gene calls are TRBV9 and TRBJ1-1, with D hard to call. CDR1 and CDR2 (germline): SGDLS, YYNGEE. The V end was cut by 2 bases, the J end by 7 bases, with 9 bases between. The CDR3 totals 12 residues. CDR3 DNA: TGTGCCAGCAGCGTCGGGCGGGGTGAAGCTTTCTTT. Its protein product is CASSVGRGEAFF.

This clone has only a few counts. This chain connects TRBV6-5 to TRBJ2-2; a possible D gene is TRBD2 (5 bases). This CDR3 spans 15 amino acids. The germline V gene encodes CDR1 MNHEY and CDR2 SVGAGI. V was pared by 4 bases and J by 5 bases, with 14 bases between. CDR3 in DNA: TGTGCCAGCAGTTGGAAGGGTGAGGGTACCGGGGAGCTGTTTTTT. It codes for CASSWKGEGTGELFF.

The chain couples TRBV2 to TRBJ1-6; 9 positions agree with TRBD1. CDR3 size: 13 residues. Trimming at V came to 11 bases and at J to 10 bases, leaving 9 bases not matched to a gene. The germline gives CDR1 SNHLY, CDR2 FYNNEI. The CDR3 region has the DNA TGTGCCGGCCGACAGGGGGAGAAATCACCCCTCCACTTT. This translates into CAGRQGEKSPLHF.

This clone was counted ten times or more. This chain links TRBV5-1 with TRBJ1-1, with D possibly matching TRBD1 (5 bases). This CDR3 has 14 residues. Looked up from germline, CDR1 is SGHRS and CDR2 is YFSETQ. The germline V and J ends were trimmed by 0 bases and 0 bases, with 6 bases remaining between them. The CDR3, as DNA: TGCGCCAGCAGCTTGGGACAGATGAACACTGAAGCTTTCTTT. Translated, it gives CASSLGQMNTEAFF.

The table lists this clone with many counts. The V call is TRBV5-6, the J call TRBJ2-3; D uncertain. Per the germline V gene, CDR1 is SGHDT and CDR2 is YYEEEE. Trimming stripped 6 bases from V and 6 bases from J, with 26 bases between. CDR3 length equals 17 residues. The CDR3 nucleotides read TGTGCCAGCAAAAAGCCAACGCCACTTTTGCACCCCGATACGCAGTATTTT. It translates to CASKKPTPLLHPDTQYF.

This clone has at least ten counts. V and J are TRBV27 and TRBJ2-4; D uncertain. V lost 3 bases to trimming and J lost 0 bases, with 12 bases between them. Per germline, CDR1 MNHEY and CDR2 SMNVEV (reference sequence). The CDR3 loop spans 16 amino acids. The CDR3: CASSFHLSGAKNIQYF. In nucleotides, the CDR3 is TGTGCCAGCAGTTTCCACCTTTCCGGAGCCAAAAACATTCAGTACTTC.

This clone was observed at least ten times. V gene TRBV19 combines with J gene TRBJ2-2, with TRBD2 matching over 10 bases. V was clipped by 4 bases and J by 1 base; unmatched bases: 6. Germline CDR1 reads LNHDA; CDR2 reads SQIVND (reference sequence). The CDR3 runs 17 residues. This chain's CDR3 is CASSKGRTSGNTGELFF. CDR3 bases: TGTGCCAGTAGTAAAGGGAGGACTAGCGGGAACACCGGGGAGCTGTTTTTT.

This clone has more than one count but fewer than ten. This rearrangement joins TRBV12-3 or TRBV12-4 to TRBJ2-5; D remains unclear. With 6 bases removed from V and 5 bases from J, the gap between germline ends came to 10 bases. This CDR3 contains 12 residues. The CDR3 nucleotides read TGTGCCAGCAGCCCCGAAAGGGAGACCCAGTACTTC. The encoded protein is CASSPERETQYF.

This clone was recorded at least ten times. The gene calls are TRBV27 and TRBJ1-5, with D possibly matching TRBD1 (6 bases). CDR1 is MNHEY and CDR2 is SMNVEV in the germline V gene (reference sequence). The length of the CDR3 is 13 residues. Trimming stripped 6 bases from V and 4 bases from J, with 10 bases between. In DNA, the CDR3 is TGTGCCAGCAGGACAGGTGTGAATCAGCCCCAGCATTTT. It specifies CASRTGVNQPQHF.

This clone was found many times. The CDR3, as DNA: TGTGCCAGCAGGGCATTGCCTAACTATGGCTACACCTTC. It codes for CASRALPNYGYTF. The gene calls are TRBV5-6 and TRBJ1-2; D is ambiguous. CDR1 SGHDT and CDR2 YYEEEE come from the germline V gene. CDR3 length equals 13 residues. Trimming pared 5 bases from V and 0 bases from J, leaving 8 bases between.

The table lists this clone with many counts. The DNA for the CDR3 is TGCGCCAGCAGCTTGGATGTTGCTAGTTCCTACAATGAGCAGTTCTTC. Amino acid sequence: CASSLDVASSYNEQFF. The gene calls are TRBV5-1 and TRBJ2-1; no clear D. CDR1 is SGHRS and CDR2 is YFSETQ in the germline V gene. Trimming shortened V by 0 bases and J by 1 base, and 11 bases separated the two germline ends. There are 16 residues in the CDR3.

This clone was counted between two and nine times. This chain links TRBV30 with TRBJ1-1, with 8 positions matching TRBD1. Germline CDR1 and CDR2: GTSNPN and SVGIG (reference sequence). Trimming took 7 bases from V and 0 from J; bases not matched to a gene: 1. The CDR3 length is 12 residues. The CDR3 here is CASGGVNTEAFF. For the CDR3, the DNA is TGTGCCTCAGGGGGCGTGAACACTGAAGCTTTCTTT.

In its sample, this clone was seen a few times. V usage is TRBV28 and J usage is TRBJ2-3; perhaps TRBD2 as D (6 bases). The CDR3 has 15 amino acids. CDR1 and CDR2 (germline): MDHEN, SYDVKM. Deletions cut 5 bases from V and 0 bases from J, with 12 bases between. In DNA form, the CDR3 reads TGTGCCAGCAGTAACCGGGACTCTAGCACAGATACGCAGTATTTT. Translating gives CASSNRDSSTDTQYF.

This clone was found many times. The V gene is TRBV11-2, the J gene TRBJ2-1; tentatively, D is TRBD2 (5 bases). The germline V and J ends were trimmed by 2 bases and 4 bases, with 12 bases remaining between them. Germline V CDR1 and CDR2: SGHAT, FQNNGV. The CDR3 consists of 15 residues. The CDR3 is CASSLRGLKYNEQFF. The CDR3 region has the DNA TGTGCCAGCAGCTTACGAGGGCTTAAGTACAATGAGCAGTTCTTC.

This clone was recorded at least ten times. The chain has TRBV7-2 and TRBJ1-2; D gene ambiguous. The germline V and J ends were trimmed by 3 bases and 4 bases, with 6 bases remaining between them. In germline, CDR1 is SGHTA, CDR2 FQGNSA. This CDR3 region has 12 residues. The CDR3 here is CASSFNSYGYTF. In DNA, the CDR3 is TGTGCCAGCAGCTTCAACAGCTATGGCTACACCTTC.

Ten or more counts support this clone. The chain employs TRBV6-5 and TRBJ2-7; possibly TRBD2 for D (6 bases). From germline, CDR1 is MNHEY and CDR2 SVGAGI. The CDR3 sequence is 13 residues long. Trimming took off 5 bases at V and 2 bases at J, with 10 bases between the two ends. The CDR3: CASSRDSTYEQYF. The CDR3 region has the DNA TGTGCCAGCAGTCGGGACTCCACCTACGAGCAGTACTTC.

This clone was observed at least ten times. The rearrangement links TRBV7-2 to TRBJ2-7, with 7 bases fitting TRBD2. The V gene end was trimmed by 6 bases and the J gene end by 0 bases; junction bases not matched to a gene: 5. CDR3 length: 14 residues. Germline V gives CDR1 SGHTA, CDR2 FQGNSA. This CDR3 is CASSSWTSSYEQYF. CDR3 coding DNA: TGTGCCAGCAGTTCCTGGACTAGCTCCTACGAGCAGTACTTC.

This clone was counted ten times or more. The chain employs TRBV19 and TRBJ2-1, with 15 bases matching TRBD2. The CDR3 covers 20 residues. The V segment lost 4 bases and the J segment 1 base; nucleotides outside the gene matches: 11. CDR1 and CDR2 from the germline V gene are LNHDA and SQIVND (reference sequence). This chain's CDR3 is CASSKGTSGRFPMSYNEQFF. The CDR3 DNA follows: TGTGCCAGTAGTAAGGGGACTAGCGGGAGGTTTCCCATGTCCTACAATGAGCAGTTCTTC.

This clone has ten or more counts. The chain carries TRBV7-9 and TRBJ2-1; D not certain. Germline V gene sequence: CDR1 SEHNR, CDR2 FQNEAQ (reference sequence). V dropped 2 bases and J dropped 10 bases, with 6 bases sitting between them. The CDR3 sequence is 11 residues long. CDR3 sequence: CASSLKGEQFF. Written as DNA, the CDR3 is TGTGCCAGCAGCTTAAAGGGCGAGCAGTTCTTC.

This clone was detected only a few times. This sequence joins TRBV9 and TRBJ2-2; TRBD2 matches at 7 bases. The V segment lost 4 bases and the J segment 8 bases; nucleotides outside the gene matches: 8. The CDR3 sequence is 14 residues long. The germline gives CDR1 SGDLS, CDR2 YYNGEE. CDR3 nucleotides: TGTGCCAGCAGCCCCCCGGCGGGAGCGGGGGAGCTGTTTTTT. This encodes CASSPPAGAGELFF.

Many counts were recorded for this clone. It is likely a read error: a sequence one base away is far more abundant. The J gene is TRBJ1-2, the V gene TRBV6-6; 9 nucleotides agree with TRBD1. The germline V gene encodes CDR1 MNHNY and CDR2 SVGAGI (reference sequence). The CDR3 runs to 13 residues. Losses at the gene ends were 6 bases for V and 5 bases for J; bases not matched to a gene: 4. As DNA, the CDR3 is TGTGCCAGCAGCCCCGGGACAGGGTATGGCTACACCTTC. It translates to CASSPGTGYGYTF.

This clone showed up many times. The genes are TRBV5-4 and TRBJ2-2, with TRBD2 matching 14 bases. The CDR3 is 19 residues long. The germline V gene encodes CDR1 SGHNT and CDR2 YYREEE (reference sequence). V shed 2 bases and J 6 bases; nucleotides not matched to a gene: 12. The CDR3 region is CASSFGPLATSGRAGELFF. CDR3 DNA sequence: TGTGCCAGCAGCTTTGGCCCACTCGCGACTAGCGGGAGGGCCGGGGAGCTGTTTTTT.

This clone has a count of ten or more. The V call is TRBV9, the J call TRBJ2-5; 7 positions agree with TRBD2. Germline V gene lookup returns CDR1 SGDLS and CDR2 YYNGEE. The CDR3 has 13 residues. Germline trimming cut 4 bases from V and 5 bases from J; bases unmatched to any gene: 5. Written as DNA, the CDR3 is TGTGCCAGCAGCCCTCTGGGGGGGGAGACCCAGTACTTC. Its protein product is CASSPLGGETQYF.

This clone showed up many times. The V call is TRBV7-3, the J call TRBJ2-4, with D perhaps matching TRBD1 (6 bases). Between the trimmed V and J ends, which lost 3 bases and 8 bases, there was a span of 11 bases. This CDR3 region has 13 residues. Germline values: CDR1 SGHTA, CDR2 FQGTGA. CDR3 protein: CASSFWAGDIQYF. The CDR3 coding sequence is TGTGCCAGCAGCTTCTGGGCAGGGGACATTCAGTACTTC.

In its sample, this clone was seen many times. The V call is TRBV5-1, the J call TRBJ1-1; D may be TRBD1 (5 bases). This CDR3 region has 13 residues. In germline, CDR1 is SGHRS, CDR2 YFSETQ. The germline V and J ends were trimmed by 6 bases and 3 bases, with 12 bases remaining between them. In DNA form, the CDR3 reads TGCGCCAGCAACTCAGGGCAGTACACTGAAGCTTTCTTT. Encoded protein: CASNSGQYTEAFF.

In its sample, this clone was seen a few times. The rearrangement uses TRBV20-1 and TRBJ1-2; tentatively, D is TRBD1 (6 bases). Trimming cost V 3 bases and J 7 bases, with 9 bases left between them. This CDR3 is built from 11 residues. Germline V gene lookup returns CDR1 DFQATT and CDR2 SNEGSKA (reference sequence). The chain's CDR3 is CSARGAGGYTF. In DNA form, the CDR3 reads TGCAGTGCTAGGGGGGCCGGTGGCTACACCTTC.

This clone was counted many times. V is TRBV24-1 and J is TRBJ1-2; D not certain. The CDR3 runs to 15 residues. Germline assignment: CDR1 KGHDR and CDR2 SFDVKD. V was clipped by 6 bases and J by 6 bases, with 19 bases between them. This CDR3 reads CATSTEVERIDGYTF. CDR3 DNA sequence: TGTGCCACCAGTACAGAAGTGGAGAGGATTGATGGCTACACCTTC.